This T cell receptor beta chain came from a study of beta chain features in type 1 diabetes. The sequenced template was cDNA made from the entire isolated RNA. About 3.6 million reads was the average for naive, central memory and regulatory T cell samples. This table comes from immunoSEQ multiplex PCR, and its TCRdb copy is limited to in-frame clones, with some not included. The table lists about 170,000 clones, approximately 8.1% of them singletons, with roughly 0.97% in the top ten. General study results and limits: For Type 1 diabetes patients, all four CD4+ subsets carried TCRB CDR3s that were moderately but significantly shorter. VDJ junctions in type 1 diabetes patients carried more deletions and fewer insertions. Highly expressing activated T cells could be over-counted with a cDNA template.

The sample holds a few counts of this clone. Antigen specificity is unknown. Looked up from germline, CDR1 is SGHKS and CDR2 is YYEKEE (reference sequence). V lost 3 bases, J lost 3 bases, and 8 bases stayed unmatched. This CDR3 is 15 amino acids long. The chain carries TRBV5-5 and TRBJ1-1; 7 bases are a match to TRBD1. Material for sequencing was central memory CD4+ T cells from blood. This receptor was obtained from a woman aged 40 to 49 with type 1 diabetes. The CDR3 bases are TGTGCCAGCAGCTCCGGGACAGTTCAGCACACTGAAGCTTTCTTT. Translation: CASSSGTVQHTEAFF.